The subject of this entry is one T cell receptor beta chain. Its antigen is not known. The data were obtained in a study of cytomegalovirus exposure and HLA in healthy donors. Germline-derived CDR1 and CDR2 are SQVTM and ANQGSEA. CDR3 length equals 16 residues. The ends lost 5 bases at V and 2 bases at J; junction bases unmatched: 6. PCR involved 60 Vbeta and 13 Jbeta primers. Profiling relied on immunoSEQ multiplex PCR, and the TCRdb table lists in-frame clones only, not all of them. The sample records some 240,000 clones, around four fifths being singletons. Study outcomes and limitations: Later analysis identified a missense DCLRE1C variant that was linked to TCR beta V- and J-gene trimming. Sequencing likely produced, as an artifact, a cluster of highly shared sequence variants.

V and J are TRBV29-1 and TRBJ2-2; 12 nucleotides match TRBD2. Sequencing used PBMCs. This sequence originates from a male donor in good health and CMV-seronegative. CDR3 nucleotides: TGCAGCGTTCCCGGACTAGCGGGATTTAACACCGGGGAGCTGTTTTTT. Its translation: CSVPGLAGFNTGELFF.